The T cell receptor (beta chain) described here comes from a study of vaccination effects on CD4 cells after COVID-19. This CDR3 has 14 amino acids. Germline V gives CDR1 LNHDA, CDR2 SQIVND (reference sequence). The V and J ends lost 0 bases and 7 bases, in that order; junction bases with no gene match: 3. The method was immunoSEQ multiplex PCR; TCRdb's version includes in-frame clones alone and lacks a portion of them. The top ten clones hold approximately 3.6% of a sample with 31,000 or so clones, about two thirds of them seen once. Note on this clone: Its antigen remains unidentified.

Following culture for more than 9 days, CD4+ T cells were isolated. The clonotype originates from a human donor who received a COVID-19 vaccine. Specimen: CD4+ T cells from PBMCs cultured without peptide, collected before COVID-19 vaccination. The chain uses TRBV19 and TRBJ1-2, with TRBD1 matching 9 bases. The CDR3 loop is CASSIERQGVGYTF. CDR3 nucleotide sequence: TGTGCCAGTAGTATAGAACGACAGGGGGTTGGCTACACCTTC.